The following is a TCR beta chain sequence with its context. The CDR3 is made up of 15 amino acids. The V gene end was trimmed by 5 bases and the J gene end by 10 bases; junction bases not matched to a gene: 11. CDR1 and CDR2 from the germline V gene are SGHTA and FQGNSA. This specimen belongs to a study of T cells in Graves' hyperthyroidism and ophthalmopathy. TCR beta CDR3 sequences were amplified from RNA transcripts. The HTBI primer set served for first-round RT-PCR of the TCR CDR3. TCRdb re-analysed the multiplex PCR reads in MiXCR, keeping a single row per CDR3 protein. Of more than 500,000 distinct CDR3 sequences in the sample, 14% were seen once.

This clonotype was obtained from a woman aged 40 to 50 with Graves' hyperthyroidism. Input material: blood. The chain is built from TRBV7-2 and TRBJ1-6, with TRBD1 identical over 7 bases. The CDR3 nucleotides read TGTGCCAGCAGCCGGGACAGTTCATTGTTGTCACCCCTCCACTTT. This translates into CASSRDSSLLSPLHF.